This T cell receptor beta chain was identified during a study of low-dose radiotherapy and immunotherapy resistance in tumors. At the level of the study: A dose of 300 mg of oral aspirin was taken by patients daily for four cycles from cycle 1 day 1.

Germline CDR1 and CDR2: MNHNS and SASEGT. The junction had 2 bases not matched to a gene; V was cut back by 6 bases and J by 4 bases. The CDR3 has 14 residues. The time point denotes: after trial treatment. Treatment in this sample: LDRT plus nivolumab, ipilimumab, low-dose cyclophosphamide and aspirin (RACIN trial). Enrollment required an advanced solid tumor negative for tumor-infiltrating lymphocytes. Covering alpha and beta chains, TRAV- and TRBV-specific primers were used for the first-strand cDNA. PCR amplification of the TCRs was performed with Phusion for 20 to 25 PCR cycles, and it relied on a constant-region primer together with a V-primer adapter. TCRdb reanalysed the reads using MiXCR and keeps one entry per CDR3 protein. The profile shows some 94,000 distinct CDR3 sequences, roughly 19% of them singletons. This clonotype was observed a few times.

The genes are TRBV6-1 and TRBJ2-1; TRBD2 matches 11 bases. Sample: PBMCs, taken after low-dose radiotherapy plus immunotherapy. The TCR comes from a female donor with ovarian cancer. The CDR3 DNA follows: TGTGCCAGCAGCGGGACTAGCGGATACAATGAGCAGTTCTTC. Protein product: CASSGTSGYNEQFF.